One sample yielded the 28 T cell receptor beta chains listed below, sequenced in a study of T cells in Graves' hyperthyroidism and ophthalmopathy. The CDR3 regions of TCR beta were amplified from RNA transcripts. HTBI primers were employed in a first-round RT-PCR of the TCR CDR3. Using its own MiXCR run on the multiplex PCR reads, TCRdb lists one record per CDR3 protein. Counted here are approximately 590,000 distinct CDR3 sequences, approximately 14% occurring once; the ten biggest clones make up 7.3%. The sequenced material came from blood. These receptors were collected from a woman aged 25 to 45 with Graves' hyperthyroidism.

The chain couples TRBV20-1 to TRBJ2-3; no firm D call. The CDR3 covers 13 residues. The V gene's germline CDR1 is DFQATT and CDR2 SNEGSKA (reference sequence). Deletions cut 4 bases from V and 2 bases from J, with 10 bases between. The chain's CDR3 is CSATFAITDTQYF. The CDR3 DNA reads TGCAGTGCTACGTTCGCTATCACAGATACGCAGTATTTT.

This clonotype has just a few counts. This rearrangement joins TRBV29-1 to TRBJ2-7, with 7 bases fitting TRBD1. CDR1 is SQVTM, CDR2 ANQGSEA, per germline. The V gene end was trimmed by 6 bases and the J gene end by 5 bases; junction bases not matched to a gene: 4. This CDR3 has 11 residues. The chain's CDR3 is CSVRDRDEQYF. The DNA for the CDR3 is TGCAGCGTGCGAGACAGGGACGAGCAGTACTTC.

This clonotype has a handful of counts. The rearrangement joins TRBV7-3 to TRBJ2-2; D gene uncertain. V was clipped by 1 base and J by 4 bases, with 7 bases between them. The CDR3 runs 14 residues. Per the germline V gene, CDR1 is SGHTA and CDR2 is FQGTGA. This CDR3 is CASSLKALTGELFF. The CDR3 DNA reads as TGTGCCAGCAGCTTAAAGGCGCTCACCGGGGAGCTGTTTTTT.

This clonotype occurred a few times. V usage is TRBV9 and J usage is TRBJ2-5; the D gene could be TRBD1 or TRBD2 (6 bases each). The germline V and J ends were trimmed by 0 bases and 0 bases, with 15 bases remaining between them. This CDR3 has 17 residues. Germline V CDR1 and CDR2: SGDLS, YYNGEE. CDR3: CASSVGGGGPNQETQYF. CDR3 nucleotides: TGTGCCAGCAGCGTAGGAGGAGGGGGGCCTAACCAAGAGACCCAGTACTTC.

This clonotype was seen ten or more times. The chain is built from TRBV6-1 and TRBJ2-2; tentative D call: TRBD2 (7 bases). Germline values: CDR1 MNHNS, CDR2 SASEGT. The CDR3 covers 15 residues. Trimming left V 8 bases short and J 5 bases short, with 18 bases between. The DNA of the CDR3 is TGTGCCAGCCGGGAAGAAGGGGGAGGGACCGGGGAGCTGTTTTTT. This sequence encodes CASREEGGGTGELFF.

This clonotype was seen many times. This chain connects TRBV7-3 to TRBJ2-1; D possibly corresponds to TRBD1 (7 bases). Per the germline V gene, CDR1 is SGHTA and CDR2 is FQGTGA. Trimming took 4 bases from V and 1 from J, leaving 11 bases between them. CDR3 size: 15 residues. The CDR3 bases are TGTGCCAGCAGCTCAGGGGGGATGTCCTACAATGAGCAGTTCTTC. It yields the protein CASSSGGMSYNEQFF.

This clonotype came up a few times. The CDR3 DNA reads as TGCGCCACCCGGAGGGGGCAAAGCACAGATACGCAGTATTTT. Translated: CATRRGQSTDTQYF. The chain has TRBV5-1 and TRBJ2-3; tentative D call: TRBD1 (7 bases). Trimming removed 9 bases at V and 0 bases at J, with 14 bases between. Germline-derived CDR1 and CDR2 are SGHRS and YFSETQ. This CDR3 has 14 residues.

This clonotype was detected a few times. The chain is built from TRBV2 and TRBJ2-6, with a tentative D call TRBD2 (6 bases). Trimming took 7 bases from V and 0 from J, leaving 10 bases between them. The CDR3 has 15 residues. Germline CDR1 is SNHLY and CDR2 is FYNNEI. This CDR3 is CASTWGGSGANVLTF. The CDR3 DNA is TGTGCCAGCACGTGGGGAGGCTCTGGGGCCAACGTCCTGACTTTC.

This clonotype was picked up many times. This rearrangement joins TRBV5-4 to TRBJ2-5; D remains unclear. The CDR3 spans 12 residues. V was trimmed by 4 bases and J by 1 base, leaving 5 bases between them. Germline V gene lookup returns CDR1 SGHNT and CDR2 YYREEE (reference sequence). The CDR3 region has the DNA TGTGCCAGCAGCACCGTCCAAGAGACCCAGTACTTC. Its protein product is CASSTVQETQYF.

For this clonotype: An end of the junction does not agree with germline; a read error may underlie this. This chain's CDR3 is CASSLGLAGASDEQFF. Here the CDR3 DNA reads TGTGCTAGCAGCTTAGGGCTAGCGGGAGCCTCTGATGAGCAGTTCTTC. The chain has TRBV7-7 and TRBJ2-1; TRBD2 matches 10 bases. The CDR3 is made up of 16 amino acids. Germline-derived CDR1 and CDR2 are SSHAT and FNYEAQ (reference sequence).

V is TRBV20-1 and J is TRBJ2-3; the match to TRBD2 covers 10 bases. V lost 6 bases to trimming and J lost 3 bases; unmatched junction nucleotides: 6. The CDR3 has 14 residues. Germline CDR1 reads DFQATT; CDR2 reads SNEGSKA (reference sequence). CDR3 sequence (DNA): TGCAGTGCCGCCGGGACTAGCGCGACAGATACGCAGTATTTT. This sequence encodes CSAAGTSATDTQYF.

This clonotype was recorded at least ten times. The chain carries TRBV20-1 and TRBJ2-1, with D possibly TRBD2 on 5 matching bases. Deletions cut 3 bases from V and 5 bases from J, with 11 bases between. The CDR3 runs to 13 residues. CDR1 and CDR2 from the germline V gene are DFQATT and SNEGSKA (reference sequence). The DNA of the CDR3 is TGCAGTGCTAGTCCGGACTGGAACAATGAGCAGTTCTTC. Encoded protein: CSASPDWNNEQFF.

In this sample, this clonotype turned up many times. The V call is TRBV5-6, the J call TRBJ1-2; possible D gene TRBD1, 5 bases. The CDR3 is made up of 14 amino acids. Trimming cost V 3 bases and J 8 bases, with 17 bases left between them. Germline CDR1 and CDR2: SGHDT and YYEEEE. The CDR3 bases are TGTGCCAGCAGCTCCAGCGGGGGGGGAAGCGGCTACACCTTC. It codes for CASSSSGGGSGYTF.

The V gene is TRBV24-1, the J gene TRBJ2-5; no clear D. The V gene's germline CDR1 is KGHDR and CDR2 SFDVKD. The CDR3 length is 13 residues. V lost 4 bases to trimming and J lost 4 bases, with 9 bases between them. CDR3 DNA sequence: TGTGCCACCAGTGACAGACGCCCAGAGACCCAGTACTTC. It is translated as CATSDRRPETQYF.

This clonotype occurred many times. The chain joins TRBV5-1 to TRBJ2-7; 8 positions match TRBD2. Germline assignment: CDR1 SGHRS and CDR2 YFSETQ. Losses at the gene ends were 4 bases for V and 6 bases for J; bases not matched to a gene: 9. This CDR3 spans 14 amino acids. This CDR3 is CASSGSGLVGEQYF. CDR3 in DNA: TGCGCCAGCAGCGGATCGGGACTAGTTGGCGAGCAGTACTTC.

The V gene is TRBV15, the J gene TRBJ2-3, with 10 bases lining up with TRBD2. Germline loops: CDR1 LNHNV, CDR2 YYDKDF (reference sequence). V dropped 0 bases and J dropped 1; count of bases not matched to a gene: 7. This CDR3 is 18 amino acids long. CDR3 DNA: TGTGCCACCAGCAGAGAACTAGCGGGATTGGGACGCACAGATACGCAGTATTTT. This gives the protein CATSRELAGLGRTDTQYF.

This clonotype has only a few counts. The chain links TRBV20-1 to TRBJ2-7; D might be TRBD1 or TRBD2, each matching 6 bases. Between the trimmed V and J ends, which lost 4 bases and 7 bases, there was a span of 14 bases. Germline CDR1 and CDR2: DFQATT and SNEGSKA (reference sequence). The CDR3 totals 12 residues. CDR3 sequence: CSAKFIGGEQYF. CDR3 nucleotide sequence: TGCAGTGCTAAGTTTATAGGGGGGGAGCAGTACTTC.

This clonotype was observed many times. The genes are TRBV4-1 and TRBJ2-7, with 11 bases lining up with TRBD1. CDR3 length: 16 residues. With 3 bases clipped from V and 4 bases from J, the junction kept 8 bases outside the gene matches. CDR1 is MGHRA, CDR2 YSYEKL, per germline. The CDR3 DNA sequence: TGCGCCAGCAGCCAGGAAAAGGACAGGGGGCCATACGAGCAGTACTTC. This encodes CASSQEKDRGPYEQYF.

This clonotype was detected ten times or more. The chain employs TRBV20-1 and TRBJ2-1, with 16 bases that match TRBD2. The germline V gene encodes CDR1 DFQATT and CDR2 SNEGSKA (reference sequence). The CDR3 loop spans 19 amino acids. J gave up 9 bases and V 5 bases, and 19 bases lay outside the gene matches. The CDR3 DNA is TGCAGTGCTTTTTTCTCCGGGACTAGCGGGAGGGTTCGATTACGTGAGCAGTTCTTC. Translation: CSAFFSGTSGRVRLREQFF.

This clonotype showed up many times. The chain combines TRBV9 with TRBJ2-1; the D is unclear. The CDR3 extends over 16 amino acids. V was trimmed by 0 bases and J by 2 bases, leaving 12 bases between them. Germline V lookup: CDR1 SGDLS, CDR2 YYNGEE. The CDR3 reads CASSVAGLVPYNEQFF. The CDR3 DNA sequence: TGTGCCAGCAGCGTAGCTGGCCTAGTCCCCTACAATGAGCAGTTCTTC.

The J gene is TRBJ2-7, the V gene TRBV7-2; TRBD2 matches 12 bases. Germline V lookup: CDR1 SGHTA, CDR2 FQGNSA. The CDR3 length is 16 residues. The ends lost 4 bases at V and 2 bases at J; junction bases unmatched: 6. The CDR3 reads CASSSGLAGTTYEQYF. For the CDR3, the DNA is TGTGCCAGCAGCTCCGGACTAGCGGGAACGACCTACGAGCAGTACTTC.

This clonotype was observed at least ten times. The V and J genes are TRBV27 and TRBJ2-1; TRBD2 might be the D (8 bases). The CDR3 is 17 amino acids. V lost 5 bases and J lost 1, with 18 bases in between. From germline, CDR1 is MNHEY and CDR2 SMNVEV (reference sequence). CDR3 DNA sequence: TGTGCCAGCAGTCAGGGGGTTACTAGCGGATCCTACAATGAGCAGTTCTTC. Encoded protein: CASSQGVTSGSYNEQFF.

In the case of this clonotype: Since a much larger clone is just one base distant, this may be a read error. The chain employs TRBV9 and TRBJ1-1, with TRBD1 as a possible D gene (6 bases). The length of the CDR3 is 12 residues. Germline V gene data show CDR1 as SGDLS and CDR2 as YYNGEE. V shed 3 bases and J shed 3 bases, with 6 bases lying between them. CDR3 sequence (DNA): TGTGCCAGCAGCGGGGGGCACACTGAAGCTTTCTTT. Protein: CASSGGHTEAFF. Using reference TRBV9 and TRBJ1-1 for the parts outside the CDR3, the full variable domain is DSGVTQTPKHLITATGQRVTLRCSPRSGDLSVYWYQQSLDQGLQFLIQYYNGEERAKGNILERFSAQQFPDLHSELNLSSLELGDSALYFCASSGGHTEAFFGQGTRLTVV.

The chain combines TRBV7-2 with TRBJ2-1, with TRBD1 as a possible D gene (6 bases). V was shortened by 5 bases and J by 1 base, with 15 bases between the two germline ends. Germline CDR1 SGHTA, CDR2 FQGNSA. The CDR3 runs 16 residues. This CDR3 reads CASSPTPGQSYNEQFF. DNA for the CDR3: TGTGCCAGCAGCCCCACCCCGGGACAATCCTACAATGAGCAGTTCTTC. The entire variable domain, with the rest obtained from reference TRBV7-2 and TRBJ2-1, is as follows: GAGVSQSPSNKVTEKGKDVELRCDPISGHTALYWYRQSLGQGLEFLIYFQGNSAPDKSGLPSDRFSAERTGGSVSTLTIQRTQQEDSAVYLCASSPTPGQSYNEQFFGPGTRLTVL.

The chain couples TRBV3-1 to TRBJ1-4, with 7 positions matching TRBD1. This CDR3 is 12 amino acids long. Per germline, CDR1 LGHDT and CDR2 YNNKEL (reference sequence). Germline trimming cut 7 bases from V and 6 bases from J; bases unmatched to any gene: 2. The CDR3 spells CASTRGDEKLFF. CDR3 sequence (DNA): TGTGCCAGCACCAGGGGGGATGAAAAACTGTTTTTT. The complete variable domain, with remaining parts taken from reference TRBV3-1 and TRBJ1-4, reads DTAVSQTPKYLVTQMGNDKSIKCEQNLGHDTMYWYKQDSKKFLKIMFSYNNKELIINETVPNRFSPKSPDKAHLNLHINSLELGDSAVYFCASTRGDEKLFFGSGTQLSVL.

This clonotype was seen more than once but under ten times. CDR3 sequence reads: CAWMGYGANVLTF. DNA of the CDR3: TGTGCCTGGATGGGGTATGGGGCCAACGTCCTGACTTTC. The chain employs TRBV30 and TRBJ2-6; D gene uncertain. The CDR3 extends over 13 amino acids. Trimming pared 4 bases from V and 3 bases from J, leaving 7 bases between. CDR1 is GTSNPN and CDR2 is SVGIG in the germline V gene (reference sequence).

This clonotype appeared many times. The chain recombines TRBV7-2 with TRBJ2-7; TRBD2 agrees at 7 bases. In germline, CDR1 is SGHTA, CDR2 FQGNSA. With 2 bases clipped from V and 6 bases from J, the junction kept 16 bases outside the gene matches. The CDR3 spans 17 residues. CDR3 sequence (DNA): TGTGCCAGCAGCTTAATCAGTTTGGGGGGGTCCCTCTCCGAGCAGTACTTC. Protein: CASSLISLGGSLSEQYF.

The chain links TRBV7-9 to TRBJ2-1; 10 bases align to TRBD2. With 1 base clipped from V and 8 bases from J, the junction kept 17 bases outside the gene matches. CDR1 is SEHNR and CDR2 is FQNEAQ in the germline V gene (reference sequence). The CDR3 has 19 residues. The CDR3: CASSLGVLAGATSRDEQFF. The CDR3 DNA sequence: TGTGCCAGCAGCTTAGGGGTCCTAGCGGGAGCTACATCTCGGGATGAGCAGTTCTTC.